This T cell receptor beta chain was recorded in a study of cytomegalovirus exposure and HLA in healthy donors. Unmatched junction bases numbered 8, after V lost 3 bases and J lost 3 bases. CDR1 LNHDA and CDR2 SQIVND come from the germline V gene (reference sequence). This CDR3 has 16 amino acids. Sequencing was performed with immunoSEQ multiplex PCR; in TCRdb, only in-frame clones are kept and a portion is missing. The table records about 190,000 clones, about 82% of them present only once. The sequence was collected from a woman aged 18-35 years in good health and CMV-seronegative. Sequenced sample: PBMCs. The rearrangement joins TRBV19 to TRBJ1-1; TRBD1 matches 9 bases. In DNA form, the CDR3 reads TGTGCCAGTAGTATCAGTGAGGGACAGGGCCACACTGAAGCTTTCTTT. Translation gives CASSISEGQGHTEAFF.